This T cell receptor beta chain emerged from a study of control samples from healthy donors and cancer patients. Sequenced by immunoSEQ multiplex PCR; TCRdb stores in-frame clones only, minus some. The sample comprises some 100,000 clones, roughly 90% of which are singletons, and more than 7% rests with the top ten. This CDR3 is 21 amino acids long. Looked up from germline, CDR1 is SQVTM and CDR2 is ANQGSEA. Between the trimmed V and J ends, which lost 0 bases and 0 bases, there was a span of 29 bases. The receptor was derived from a man younger than 40 in good health. The rearrangement joins TRBV29-1 to TRBJ1-1; D not certain. The specimen sequenced was blood. The DNA for the CDR3 is TGCAGCGTTGAAGATTGGATAGGCAGGTTGGGGTCTGGGATGGTGAACACTGAAGCTTTCTTT. This gives the protein CSVEDWIGRLGSGMVNTEAFF.